This entry describes one TCR beta chain. Primers used in a second PCR of about 6 to 11 cycles were a sample-barcoded 5' primer and a J-beta primer mix. TCRdb passed the 5' RACE reads through MiXCR, listing each CDR3 protein once. This sample has approximately 810,000 distinct CDR3 sequences, with roughly 34% found just once. This entry belongs to a study of blood T cells in healthy people across ages. Donor samples were obtained from healthy Caucasian individuals from Russia, aged 6 to 90. CDR3 length: 16 residues. Germline V lookup: CDR1 SGHKS, CDR2 YYEKEE (reference sequence). J was trimmed by 9 bases and V by 2 bases; bases with no gene match: 11.

The chain employs TRBV5-5 and TRBJ1-6; 7 nucleotides align to TRBD1. This receptor was identified in a young man in good health. The source material was blood. CDR3 residues: CASSLIPGQSSSPLHF. The CDR3 nucleotides are TGTGCCAGCAGCTTAATACCGGGACAGTCTTCTTCACCCCTCCACTTT.